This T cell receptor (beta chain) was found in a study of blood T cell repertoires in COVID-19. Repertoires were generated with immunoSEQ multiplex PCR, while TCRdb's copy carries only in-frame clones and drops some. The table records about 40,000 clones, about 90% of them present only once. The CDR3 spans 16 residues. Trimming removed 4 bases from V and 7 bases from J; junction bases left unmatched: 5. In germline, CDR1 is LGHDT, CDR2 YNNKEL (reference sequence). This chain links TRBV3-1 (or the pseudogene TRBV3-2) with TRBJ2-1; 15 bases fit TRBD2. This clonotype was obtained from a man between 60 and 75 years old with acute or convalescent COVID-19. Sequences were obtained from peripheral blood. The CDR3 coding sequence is TGTGCCAGCAGCCGCTCCGGGACTAGCGGGAGGAATGAGCAGTTCTTC. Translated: CASSRSGTSGRNEQFF.